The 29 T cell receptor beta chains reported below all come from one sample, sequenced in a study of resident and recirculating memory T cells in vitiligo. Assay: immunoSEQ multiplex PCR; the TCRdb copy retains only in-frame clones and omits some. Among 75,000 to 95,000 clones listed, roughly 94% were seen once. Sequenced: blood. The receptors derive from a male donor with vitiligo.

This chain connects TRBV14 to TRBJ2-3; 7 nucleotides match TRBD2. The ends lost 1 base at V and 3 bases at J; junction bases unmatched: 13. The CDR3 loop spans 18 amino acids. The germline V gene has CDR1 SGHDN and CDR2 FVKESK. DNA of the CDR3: TGTGCCAGCAGCCAAGCGCTCTACAAGCGGGAACTGACAGATACGCAGTATTTT. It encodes CASSQALYKRELTDTQYF.

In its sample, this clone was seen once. This CDR3 is CASSLGGENTIYF. CDR3 in DNA: TGCGCCAGCAGCTTGGGGGGAGAAAACACCATATATTTT. The V call is TRBV5-1, the J call TRBJ1-3; no clear D gene. V lost 0 bases, J lost 6 bases, and 7 bases lay in between. This CDR3 has 13 amino acids. Germline CDR1 reads SGHRS; CDR2 reads YFSETQ. The full variable domain, with the rest looked up from reference TRBV5-1 and TRBJ1-3, is KAGVTQTPRYLIKTRGQQVTLSCSPISGHRSVSWYQQTPGQGLQFLFEYFSETQRNKGNFPGRFSGRQFSNSRSEMNVSTLELGDSALYLCASSLGGENTIYFGEGSWLTVV.

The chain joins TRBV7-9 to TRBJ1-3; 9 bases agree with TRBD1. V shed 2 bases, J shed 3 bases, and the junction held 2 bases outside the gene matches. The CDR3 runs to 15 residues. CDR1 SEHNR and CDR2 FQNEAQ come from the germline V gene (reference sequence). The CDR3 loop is CASSLTGGHGNTIYF. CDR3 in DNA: TGTGCCAGCAGCTTAACAGGGGGCCATGGAAACACCATATATTTT.

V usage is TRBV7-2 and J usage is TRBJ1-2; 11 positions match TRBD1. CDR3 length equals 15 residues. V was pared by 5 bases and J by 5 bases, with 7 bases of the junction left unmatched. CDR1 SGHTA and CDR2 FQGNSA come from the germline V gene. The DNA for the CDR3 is TGTGCCAGCAGCCCCGGACAGGGGGCCCGGTATGGCTACACCTTC. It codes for CASSPGQGARYGYTF.

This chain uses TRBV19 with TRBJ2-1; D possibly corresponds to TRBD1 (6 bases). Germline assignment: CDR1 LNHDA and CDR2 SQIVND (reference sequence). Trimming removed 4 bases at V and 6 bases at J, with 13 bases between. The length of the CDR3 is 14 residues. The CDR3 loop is CASSNTGWVNEQFF. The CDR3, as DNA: TGTGCCAGTAGTAATACAGGGTGGGTCAATGAGCAGTTCTTC.

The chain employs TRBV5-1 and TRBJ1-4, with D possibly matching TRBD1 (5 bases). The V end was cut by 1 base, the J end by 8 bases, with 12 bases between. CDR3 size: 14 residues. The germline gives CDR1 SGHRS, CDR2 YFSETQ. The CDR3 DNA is TGCGCCAGCAGCTTGCAACAGGTGGGAGAAAAACTGTTTTTT. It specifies CASSLQQVGEKLFF.

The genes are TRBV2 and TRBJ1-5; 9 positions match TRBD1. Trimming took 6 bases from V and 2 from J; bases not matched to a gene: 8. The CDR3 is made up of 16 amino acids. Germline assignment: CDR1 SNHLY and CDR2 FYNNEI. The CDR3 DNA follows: TGTGCCAGCAGCGCCACAGGGGGCCCGGGCAATCAGCCCCAGCATTTT. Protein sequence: CASSATGGPGNQPQHF.

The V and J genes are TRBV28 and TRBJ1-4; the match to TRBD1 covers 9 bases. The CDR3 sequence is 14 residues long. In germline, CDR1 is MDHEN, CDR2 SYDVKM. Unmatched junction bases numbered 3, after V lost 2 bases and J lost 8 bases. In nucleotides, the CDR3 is TGTGCCAGCAGTTTAGGACAGGGGAAAGAAAAACTGTTTTTT. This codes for CASSLGQGKEKLFF.

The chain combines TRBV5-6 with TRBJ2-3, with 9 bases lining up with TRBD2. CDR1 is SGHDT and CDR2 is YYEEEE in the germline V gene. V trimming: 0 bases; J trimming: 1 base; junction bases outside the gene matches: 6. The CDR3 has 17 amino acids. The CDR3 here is CASSLGGREGRTDTQYF. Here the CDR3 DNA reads TGTGCCAGCAGCTTGGGGGGGCGGGAGGGCCGCACAGATACGCAGTATTTT.

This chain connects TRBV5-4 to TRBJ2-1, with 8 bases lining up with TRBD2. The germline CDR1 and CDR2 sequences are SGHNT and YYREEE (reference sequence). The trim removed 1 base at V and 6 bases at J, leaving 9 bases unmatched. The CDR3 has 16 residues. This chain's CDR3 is CASSLRSGGPRNEQFF. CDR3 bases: TGTGCCAGCAGCTTGCGGTCGGGAGGGCCCCGCAATGAGCAGTTCTTC.

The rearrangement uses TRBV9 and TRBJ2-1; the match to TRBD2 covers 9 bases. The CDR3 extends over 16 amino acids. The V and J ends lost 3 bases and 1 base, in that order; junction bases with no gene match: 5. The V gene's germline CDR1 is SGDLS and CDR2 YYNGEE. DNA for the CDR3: TGTGCCAGCAGCGCCGGGACTAGCTTTTCCTACAATGAGCAGTTCTTC. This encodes CASSAGTSFSYNEQFF.

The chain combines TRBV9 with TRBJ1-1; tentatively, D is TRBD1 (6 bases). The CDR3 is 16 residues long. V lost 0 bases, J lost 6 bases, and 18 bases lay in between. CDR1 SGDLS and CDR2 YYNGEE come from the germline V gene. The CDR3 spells CASSVAGGARLAEAFF. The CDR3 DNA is TGTGCCAGCAGCGTAGCTGGGGGGGCCCGGTTGGCTGAAGCTTTCTTT.

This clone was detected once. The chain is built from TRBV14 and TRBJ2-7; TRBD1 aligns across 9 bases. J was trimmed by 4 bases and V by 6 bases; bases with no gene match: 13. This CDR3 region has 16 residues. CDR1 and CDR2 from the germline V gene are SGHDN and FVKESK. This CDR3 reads CASSSTNRGRGYEQYF. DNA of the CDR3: TGTGCCAGCAGTTCAACGAACAGGGGGCGCGGGTACGAGCAGTACTTC.

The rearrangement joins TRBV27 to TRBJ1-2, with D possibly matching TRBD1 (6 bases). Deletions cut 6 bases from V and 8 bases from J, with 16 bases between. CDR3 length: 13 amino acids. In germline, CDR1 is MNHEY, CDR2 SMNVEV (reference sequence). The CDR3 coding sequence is TGTGCCAGCAGGGACGACAGGACATGGGGCTACACCTTC. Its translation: CASRDDRTWGYTF.

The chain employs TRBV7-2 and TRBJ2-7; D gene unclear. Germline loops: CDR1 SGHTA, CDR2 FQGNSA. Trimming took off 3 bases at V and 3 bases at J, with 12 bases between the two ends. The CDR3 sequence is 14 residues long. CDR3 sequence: CASSFQTEYYEQYF. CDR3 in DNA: TGTGCCAGCAGCTTTCAGACGGAGTACTACGAGCAGTACTTC.

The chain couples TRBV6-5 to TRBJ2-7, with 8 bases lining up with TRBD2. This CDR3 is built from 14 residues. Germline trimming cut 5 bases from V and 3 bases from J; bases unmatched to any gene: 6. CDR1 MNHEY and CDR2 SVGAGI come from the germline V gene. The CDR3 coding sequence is TGTGCCAGCAGTCAACTAGCGGAGAGCTACGAGCAGTACTTC. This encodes CASSQLAESYEQYF.

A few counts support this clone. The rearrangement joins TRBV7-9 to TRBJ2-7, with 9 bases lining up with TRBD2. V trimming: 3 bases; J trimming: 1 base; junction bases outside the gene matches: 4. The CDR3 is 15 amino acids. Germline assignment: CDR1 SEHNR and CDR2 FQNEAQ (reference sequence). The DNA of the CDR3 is TGTGCCAGCAGCTTCCGACTAGCGGCGTCCTACGAGCAGTACTTC. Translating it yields CASSFRLAASYEQYF. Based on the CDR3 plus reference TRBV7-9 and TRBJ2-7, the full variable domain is DTGVSQNPRHKITKRGQNVTFRCDPISEHNRLYWYRQTLGQGPEFLTYFQNEAQLEKSRLLSDRFSAERPKGSFSTLEIQRTEQGDSAMYLCASSFRLAASYEQYFGPGTRLTVT.

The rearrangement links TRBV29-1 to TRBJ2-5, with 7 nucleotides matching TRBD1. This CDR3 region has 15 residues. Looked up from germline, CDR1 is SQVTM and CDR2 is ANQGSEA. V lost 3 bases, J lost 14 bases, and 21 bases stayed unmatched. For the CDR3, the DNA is TGCAGCGTTGACGCACGGGGCGTGGGGGACAGCTCCGGATACTTC. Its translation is CSVDARGVGDSSGYF.

DNA of the CDR3: TGCGCCAGCAGCCCGGGGGGGGAGTGGAGGTCCTACGAGCAGTACTTC. This gives the protein CASSPGGEWRSYEQYF. This chain joins TRBV5-1 and TRBJ2-7, with TRBD2 identical over 8 bases. The J segment lost 1 base and the V segment lost 4 bases, leaving 10 bases of the junction unmatched. Germline CDR1 SGHRS, CDR2 YFSETQ. This CDR3 has 16 amino acids. Using reference TRBV5-1 and TRBJ2-7 for the parts outside the CDR3, the full variable domain is KAGVTQTPRYLIKTRGQQVTLSCSPISGHRSVSWYQQTPGQGLQFLFEYFSETQRNKGNFPGRFSGRQFSNSRSEMNVSTLELGDSALYLCASSPGGEWRSYEQYFGPGTRLTVT.

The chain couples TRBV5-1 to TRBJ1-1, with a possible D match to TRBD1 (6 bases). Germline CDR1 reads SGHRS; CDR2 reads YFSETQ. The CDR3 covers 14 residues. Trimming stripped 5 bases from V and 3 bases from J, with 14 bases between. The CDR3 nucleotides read TGCGCCAGCAGTGAGGGGGATGGGTACACTGAAGCTTTCTTT. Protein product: CASSEGDGYTEAFF.

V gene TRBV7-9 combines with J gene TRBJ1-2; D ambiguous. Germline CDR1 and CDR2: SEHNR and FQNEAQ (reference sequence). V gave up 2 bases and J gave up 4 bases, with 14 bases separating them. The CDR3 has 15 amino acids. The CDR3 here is CASSLFGVEGYGYTF. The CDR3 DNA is TGTGCCAGCAGCTTATTCGGGGTGGAGGGCTATGGCTACACCTTC.

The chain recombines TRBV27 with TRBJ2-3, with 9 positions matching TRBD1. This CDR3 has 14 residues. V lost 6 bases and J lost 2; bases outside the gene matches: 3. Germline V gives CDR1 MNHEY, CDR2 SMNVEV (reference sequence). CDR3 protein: CASRGTGITDTQYF. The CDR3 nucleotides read TGTGCCAGCAGGGGGACAGGGATCACAGATACGCAGTATTTT.

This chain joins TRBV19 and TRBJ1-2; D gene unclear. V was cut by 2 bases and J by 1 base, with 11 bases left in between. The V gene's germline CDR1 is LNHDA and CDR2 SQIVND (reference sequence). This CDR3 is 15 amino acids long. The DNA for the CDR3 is TGTGCCAGTAGTATAACGGGGAGCCTTAACTATGGCTACACCTTC. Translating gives CASSITGSLNYGYTF.

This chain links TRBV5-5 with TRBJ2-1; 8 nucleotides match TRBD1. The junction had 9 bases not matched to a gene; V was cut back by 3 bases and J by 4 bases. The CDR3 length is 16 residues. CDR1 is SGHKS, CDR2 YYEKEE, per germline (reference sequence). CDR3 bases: TGTGCCAGCAGCTCGCATACAGGGGGAAGGTACAATGAGCAGTTCTTC. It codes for CASSSHTGGRYNEQFF.

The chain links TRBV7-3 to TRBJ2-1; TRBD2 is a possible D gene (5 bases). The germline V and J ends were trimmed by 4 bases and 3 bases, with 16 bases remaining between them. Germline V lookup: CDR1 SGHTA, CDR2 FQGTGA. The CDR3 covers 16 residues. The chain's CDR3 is CASSYYLASSYNEQFF. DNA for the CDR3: TGTGCCAGCAGCTATTACCTGGCTAGCAGCTACAATGAGCAGTTCTTC.

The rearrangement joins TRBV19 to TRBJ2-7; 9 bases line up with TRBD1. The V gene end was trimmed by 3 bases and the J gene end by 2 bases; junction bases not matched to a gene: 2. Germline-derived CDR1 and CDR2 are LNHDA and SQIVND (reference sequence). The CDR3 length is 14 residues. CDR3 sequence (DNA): TGTGCCAGTAGTATGGGGACAGGGACCTACGAGCAGTACTTC. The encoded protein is CASSMGTGTYEQYF.

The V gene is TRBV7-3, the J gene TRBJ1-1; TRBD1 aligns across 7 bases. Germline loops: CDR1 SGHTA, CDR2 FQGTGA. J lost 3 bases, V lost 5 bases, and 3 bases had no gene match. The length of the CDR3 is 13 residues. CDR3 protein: CASSPTGDTEAFF. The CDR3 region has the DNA TGTGCCAGCAGCCCCACAGGGGACACTGAAGCTTTCTTT.

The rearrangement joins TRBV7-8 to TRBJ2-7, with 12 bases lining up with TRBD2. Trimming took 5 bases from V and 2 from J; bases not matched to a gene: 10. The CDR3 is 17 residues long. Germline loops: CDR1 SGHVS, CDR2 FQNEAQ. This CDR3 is CASSAGLAGTLTYEQYF. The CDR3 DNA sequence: TGTGCCAGCAGCGCTGGACTAGCGGGAACCTTAACCTACGAGCAGTACTTC.

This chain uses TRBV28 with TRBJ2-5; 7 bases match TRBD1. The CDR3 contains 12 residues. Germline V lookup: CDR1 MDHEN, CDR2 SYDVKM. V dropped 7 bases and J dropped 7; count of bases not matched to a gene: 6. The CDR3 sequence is CASTITGVTQYF. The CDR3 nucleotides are TGTGCCAGCACCATAACAGGGGTGACCCAGTACTTC.